Shown below are 8 T cell receptor beta chains from a single sample sequenced in a study of blood T cell repertoires in COVID-19. TCRdb keeps only in-frame clones here, not all; method: immunoSEQ multiplex PCR. The sample yields around 500,000 clones, around 87% seen once. Sequencing was performed on PBMCs or T cells enriched from blood (not recorded which). These receptors came from a middle-aged woman who had recovered from COVID-19.

This chain links TRBV2 with TRBJ2-7, with 10 bases that match TRBD2. CDR1 and CDR2 (germline): SNHLY, FYNNEI. The junction had 6 bases not matched to a gene; V was cut back by 5 bases and J by 5 bases. The CDR3 runs to 14 residues. The CDR3: CASSSGTSADEQYF. DNA for the CDR3: TGTGCCAGCAGTTCCGGGACTAGCGCCGACGAGCAGTACTTC.

This clone was observed once. This chain links TRBV7-6 with TRBJ2-7, with TRBD1 matching 7 bases. The CDR3 is 15 residues long. The J segment lost 4 bases and the V segment lost 1 base, leaving 7 bases of the junction unmatched. Germline V gene lookup returns CDR1 SGHVS and CDR2 FNYEAQ. CDR3 region: CASSLGRDSPYEQYF. The CDR3 DNA is TGTGCCAGCAGCTTAGGAAGGGACAGCCCATACGAGCAGTACTTC.

This chain uses TRBV10-2 with TRBJ1-1; the match to TRBD1 covers 8 bases. The CDR3 extends over 13 amino acids. V lost 7 bases to trimming and J lost 4 bases; unmatched junction nucleotides: 5. CDR1 and CDR2 from the germline V gene are WSHSY and SAAADI. The CDR3 region is CASKTGGSTEAFF. The CDR3 DNA reads TGCGCCAGCAAAACAGGGGGGAGCACTGAAGCTTTCTTT.

V usage is TRBV12-3 or TRBV12-4 and J usage is TRBJ1-2, with TRBD1 identical over 7 bases. V was pared by 6 bases and J by 6 bases, with 7 bases of the junction left unmatched. CDR3 length: 13 residues. CDR3 loop: CASSLDREHGYTF. CDR3 nucleotides: TGTGCCAGCAGCCTAGACAGGGAGCATGGCTACACCTTC.

This chain connects TRBV12-3 or TRBV12-4 to TRBJ1-2; 7 bases align to TRBD1. The junction had 6 bases not matched to a gene; V was cut back by 5 bases and J by 6 bases. CDR3 size: 13 residues. Written as DNA, the CDR3 is TGTGCCAGCAGTCGGGGGACAGTGAATGGCTACACCTTC. Amino acid sequence: CASSRGTVNGYTF.

J is TRBJ2-1 and V is TRBV9, with D possibly TRBD2 on 5 matching bases. In germline, CDR1 is SGDLS, CDR2 YYNGEE. This CDR3 region has 15 residues. Trimming shortened V by 1 base and J by 3 bases, and 11 bases separated the two germline ends. The CDR3 region is CASSVTGRNYNEQFF. The DNA for the CDR3 is TGTGCCAGCAGCGTAACGGGGAGAAACTACAATGAGCAGTTCTTC. The whole variable domain, filled in from reference TRBV9 and TRBJ2-1, reads DSGVTQTPKHLITATGQRVTLRCSPRSGDLSVYWYQQSLDQGLQFLIQYYNGEERAKGNILERFSAQQFPDLHSELNLSSLELGDSALYFCASSVTGRNYNEQFFGPGTRLTVL.

This clone was observed a few times. The chain links TRBV19 to TRBJ1-3; D is undetermined. Germline loops: CDR1 LNHDA, CDR2 SQIVND (reference sequence). The V and J ends lost 5 bases and 0 bases respectively, with 17 bases between them. The length of the CDR3 is 17 residues. The CDR3 DNA is TGTGCCAGTAGTTCCCTCCCCGGGTCGTACTCTGGAAACACCATATATTTT. Encoded protein: CASSSLPGSYSGNTIYF.

The chain is built from TRBV5-8 and TRBJ1-1, with no clear D. Germline V lookup: CDR1 SGHTS, CDR2 YDEGEE. The CDR3 is 12 residues long. V was cut by 7 bases and J by 11 bases, with 18 bases left in between. DNA of the CDR3: TGTGCCAGCGCGAGGCCCGGTTCTCAGGCTTTCTTT. Its protein product is CASARPGSQAFF. The whole variable domain, filled in from reference TRBV5-8 and TRBJ1-1, reads EAGVTQSPTHLIKTRGQQATLRCSPISGHTSVYWYQQALGLGLQFLLWYDEGEERNRGNFPPRFSGRQFPNYSSELNVNALELEDSALYLCASARPGSQAFFGQGTRLTVV.